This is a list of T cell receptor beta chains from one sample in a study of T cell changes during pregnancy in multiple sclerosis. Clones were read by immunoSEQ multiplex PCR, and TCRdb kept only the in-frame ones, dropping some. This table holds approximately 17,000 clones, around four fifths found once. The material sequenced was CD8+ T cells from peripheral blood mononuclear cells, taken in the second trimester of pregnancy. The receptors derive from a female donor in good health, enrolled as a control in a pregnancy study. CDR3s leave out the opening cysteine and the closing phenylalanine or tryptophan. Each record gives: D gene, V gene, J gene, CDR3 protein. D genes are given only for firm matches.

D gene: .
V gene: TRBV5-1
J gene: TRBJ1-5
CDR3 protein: ASRGVGRCDQPQH

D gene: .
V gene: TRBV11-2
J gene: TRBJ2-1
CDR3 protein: ASSLDPSSYNEQF

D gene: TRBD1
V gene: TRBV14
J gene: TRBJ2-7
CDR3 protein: ASSGVGTGSYEQY

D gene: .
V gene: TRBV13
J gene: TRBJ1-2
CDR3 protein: ASSLVAGANGYT

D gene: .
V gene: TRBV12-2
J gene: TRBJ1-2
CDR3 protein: ASRLARRTGDDYGYT

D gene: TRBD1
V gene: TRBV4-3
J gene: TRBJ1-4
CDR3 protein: ASSSAGIGTGNEKLF

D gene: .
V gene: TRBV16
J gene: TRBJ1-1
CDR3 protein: ASSHSGNTEAF

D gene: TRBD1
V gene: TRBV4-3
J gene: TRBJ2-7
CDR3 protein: ASSQQQGIVYEQY

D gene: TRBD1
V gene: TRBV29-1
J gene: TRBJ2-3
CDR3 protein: SVRGTDTDTQY

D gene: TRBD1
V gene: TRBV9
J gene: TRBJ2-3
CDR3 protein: ASSVDPGTGKYTQY

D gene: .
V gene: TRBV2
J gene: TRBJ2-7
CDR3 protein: ASSGWQTYEQY

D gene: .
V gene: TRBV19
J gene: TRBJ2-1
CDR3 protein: ASSGGTHYNEQF

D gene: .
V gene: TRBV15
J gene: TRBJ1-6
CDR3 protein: ATSRDLWQGGRSPLH

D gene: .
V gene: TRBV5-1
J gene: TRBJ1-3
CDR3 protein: ASSLGGGSAGNTIY

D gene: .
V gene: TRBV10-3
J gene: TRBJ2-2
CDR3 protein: AISGTGGPNTGELF

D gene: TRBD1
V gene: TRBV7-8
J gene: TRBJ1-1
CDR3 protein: ASSFGTGGKTEAF

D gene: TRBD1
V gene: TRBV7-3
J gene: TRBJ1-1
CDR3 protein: ASSPPNEGATEAF

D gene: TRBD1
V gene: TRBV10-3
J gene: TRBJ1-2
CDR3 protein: AISKQGPYGYT

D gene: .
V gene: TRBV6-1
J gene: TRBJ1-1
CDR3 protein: ASSEDVGGLTSEAF

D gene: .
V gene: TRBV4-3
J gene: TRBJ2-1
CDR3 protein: ASSQDLVSEQF

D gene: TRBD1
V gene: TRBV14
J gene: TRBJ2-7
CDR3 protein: ASSPPNPGTGAYEQY

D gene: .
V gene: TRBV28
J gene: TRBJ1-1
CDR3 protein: ASSFYLNEAF

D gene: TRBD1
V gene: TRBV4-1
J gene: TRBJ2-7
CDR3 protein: ASSQASDRVTYEQY

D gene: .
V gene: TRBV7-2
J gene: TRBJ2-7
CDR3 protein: ASSPTGGSYEQY

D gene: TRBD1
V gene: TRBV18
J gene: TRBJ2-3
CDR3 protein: ASSRQGGETDTQY

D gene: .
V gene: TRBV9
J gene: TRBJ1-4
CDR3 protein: ASSLQGGKLF

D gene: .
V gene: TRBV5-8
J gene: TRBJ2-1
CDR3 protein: ASSLAEDSFNEQF

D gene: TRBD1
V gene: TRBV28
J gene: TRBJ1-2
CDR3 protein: ASRDGTEPNYGYT

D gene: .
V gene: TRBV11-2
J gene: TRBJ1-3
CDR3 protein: ASSPWGRSGNTIY

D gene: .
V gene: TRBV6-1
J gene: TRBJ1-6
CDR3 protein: ATHLLNSPLH

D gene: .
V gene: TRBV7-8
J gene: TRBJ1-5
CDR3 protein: ASSYRGVSNQPQH

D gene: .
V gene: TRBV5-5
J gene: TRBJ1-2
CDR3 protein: ASSFSYQGVYGYT

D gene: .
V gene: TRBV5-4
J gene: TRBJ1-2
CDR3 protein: ASSLAQQPNYGYT

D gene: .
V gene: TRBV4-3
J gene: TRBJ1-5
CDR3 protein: ASSQGGRGQPQH

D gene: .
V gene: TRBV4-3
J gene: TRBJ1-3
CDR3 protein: ASSQGGRAGNTIY

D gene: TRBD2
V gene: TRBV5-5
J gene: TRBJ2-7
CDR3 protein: ASSFGGSYEQY

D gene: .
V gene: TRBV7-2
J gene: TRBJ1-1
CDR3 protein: ASSFGGQTEAF

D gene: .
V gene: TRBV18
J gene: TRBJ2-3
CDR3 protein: ASSPPGAGRTDTQY

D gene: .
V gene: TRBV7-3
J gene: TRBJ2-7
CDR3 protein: ASSQSGQSYEQY

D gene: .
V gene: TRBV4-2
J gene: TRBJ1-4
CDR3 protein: ASSQDIESLSRGKLF

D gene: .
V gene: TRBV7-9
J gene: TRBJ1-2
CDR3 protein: ASSPVNYGYT

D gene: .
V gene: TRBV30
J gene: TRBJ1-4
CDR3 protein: AWSVGVGGGEKLF

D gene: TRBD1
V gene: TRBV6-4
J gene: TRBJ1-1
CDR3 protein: ASSYSTGQNTEAF

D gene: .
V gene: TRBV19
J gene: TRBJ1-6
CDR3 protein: ASSPRDSSYNSPLH

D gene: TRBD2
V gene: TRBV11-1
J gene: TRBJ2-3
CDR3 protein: ASSFGLGTTDTQY

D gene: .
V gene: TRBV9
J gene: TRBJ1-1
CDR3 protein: ASSVGGAGTEAF

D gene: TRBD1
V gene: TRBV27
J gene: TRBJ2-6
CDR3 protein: ASSPYRGLTNVLT

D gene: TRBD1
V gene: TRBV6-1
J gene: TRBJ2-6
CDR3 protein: ASSATGTGANVLT

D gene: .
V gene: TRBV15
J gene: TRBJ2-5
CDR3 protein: ATSRDGGAGETQY

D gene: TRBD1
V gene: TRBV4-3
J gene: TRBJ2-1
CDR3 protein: ASSQDWGQGFDEQF

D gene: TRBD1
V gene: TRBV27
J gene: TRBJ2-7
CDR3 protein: ASSGYRGAYEQY

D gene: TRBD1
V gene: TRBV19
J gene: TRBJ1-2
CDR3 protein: ASSLFGQGNGYT

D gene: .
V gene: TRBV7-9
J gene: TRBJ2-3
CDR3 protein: ASSLPISGTYTDTQY

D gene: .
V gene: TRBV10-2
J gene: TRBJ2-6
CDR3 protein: ASSGAGQLVSGANVLT

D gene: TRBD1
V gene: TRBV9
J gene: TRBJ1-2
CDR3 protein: ASSVDGGQGYWGYT

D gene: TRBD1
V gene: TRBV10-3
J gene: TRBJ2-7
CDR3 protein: AISDPGQGFAEQY

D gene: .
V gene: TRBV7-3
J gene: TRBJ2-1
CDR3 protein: ASSPAGGMDEQF

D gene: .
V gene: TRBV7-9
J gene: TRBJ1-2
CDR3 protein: AESPDYGYT

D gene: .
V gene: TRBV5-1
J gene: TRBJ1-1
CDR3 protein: ASSLWVGYTEAF

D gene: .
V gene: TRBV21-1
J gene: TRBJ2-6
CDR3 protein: ASSKEAGDPGANVLT